Listed below are T cell receptor beta chains from one sample, sequenced in a study of blood T cell repertoires in COVID-19. Assay used: immunoSEQ multiplex PCR; TCRdb lists only in-frame clones, some missing. Of 80,000 to 100,000 clones listed, roughly 88% are singletons. The specimen sequenced was peripheral blood. The receptor set was obtained from a man aged 45-60 years with COVID-19, enrolled during active disease. Each CDR3 is given with its conserved first and last residue. Fields, in order: CDR3 protein, V gene, J gene, CDR3 length.

CDR3aa: CASSLWTGGNQPQHF; v_gene: TRBV5-5; j_gene: TRBJ1-5; len: 15
CDR3aa: CASSGTAQETQYF; v_gene: TRBV27; j_gene: TRBJ2-5; len: 13
CDR3aa: CASSLGLANTGELFF; v_gene: TRBV3-1/TRBV3-2; j_gene: TRBJ2-2; len: 15
CDR3aa: CASSHPTGGATNEKLFF; v_gene: TRBV7-9; j_gene: TRBJ1-4; len: 17
CDR3aa: CASSYNRDFYEQYF; v_gene: TRBV6-5; j_gene: TRBJ2-7; len: 14
CDR3aa: CASSQDGFRNSPLHF; v_gene: TRBV4-3; j_gene: TRBJ1-6; len: 15
CDR3aa: CASRLGGSMSQPQHF; v_gene: TRBV28; j_gene: TRBJ1-5; len: 15
CDR3aa: CASSPGSPLHF; v_gene: TRBV18; j_gene: TRBJ1-6; len: 11
CDR3aa: CAWNPGGAQETQYF; v_gene: TRBV30; j_gene: TRBJ2-5; len: 14
CDR3aa: CASSYSSGSYEQYF; v_gene: TRBV6-5; j_gene: TRBJ2-7; len: 14
CDR3aa: CASSVSSGYYNEQFF; v_gene: TRBV9; j_gene: TRBJ2-1; len: 15
CDR3aa: CATSTGQSEKLFF; v_gene: TRBV28; j_gene: TRBJ1-4; len: 13